The entry below describes one T cell receptor beta chain. The specificity of this receptor is unknown. Per-nucleotide qualities are absent, and no much larger clonotype sits a single base away. The method was the immunoSEQ multiplex PCR assay. For the multiplex PCR, a mixture combining 60 forward primers for TCR Vbeta segments and 13 reverse primers for TCR Jbeta segments was used. Amplification of the CDR3 region of rearranged TCR beta genes was performed with a multiplex PCR assay on genomic DNA. On the Illumina HiSeq System, the amplified TCR beta libraries were sequenced as 87-base-pair reads. Per the source publication's procedure: Across the 500 to 750 repertoires, a later analysis counted approximately 75 million unique TCR beta chains, approximately 12 million of which were shared by at least two donors. Raw reads were error-corrected and collapsed into unique sequences by a nearest-neighbor algorithm in which closely related sequences were merged to remove PCR and sequencing errors. V, D and J gene segments were assigned by aligning CDR3 sequences to IMGT reference sequences. For a sequence to be retained, at least a six-nucleotide match to both a V gene segment and a J gene segment was required. A rearrangement counted as productive if the CDR3 had no stop codons and remained in frame with V and J, and every other rearrangement counted as non-productive. Following IMGT convention, CDR3 was defined as the stretch from the second conserved V-encoded cysteine up to the conserved J-encoded phenylalanine. Sequences without an unambiguous match to a single V gene segment were excluded from the earlier analysis of about 600 of the donors. In an earlier analysis of 587 of the donors, V segments were called functional above 56.7% productive rearrangements and were called segregating when the between-donor standard deviation exceeded 5%. A statistical classification framework was built to diagnose cytomegalovirus status from the catalog of TCR beta chain sequences. In a later analysis, TCR nucleotide sequences were compared against IMGT/GENE-DB human TR gene sequences so that V and J genes could be assigned. A later analysis assigned CDR3 sequences and most-parsimonious VDJ recombination scenarios with the TCRdist pipeline. In a later analysis, each TCR beta chain was defined by its CDR3 amino acid sequence together with its V-gene family, and reads lacking a unique V-gene family were excluded. To address suspected cross-contamination and a sequencing artifact, a later analysis removed a few hundred highly shared, low-generation-probability nucleotide sequences. A later analysis calculated a clonal expansion index for each public chain from normalized within-repertoire ranks of inferred template counts. A later analysis computed generation probabilities with a VDJ recombination model fitted to out-of-frame rearrangements, and checked the results against IGoR. Hypergeometric tests were used in a later analysis to score TCR-TCR, TCR-HLA and TCR-CMV co-occurrence, with a repertoire-size bias correction applied to the TCR pairs. To estimate false discovery rates, a later analysis permuted the HLA or CMV assignments 20 times. In a later analysis, co-occurring TCRs were grouped with DBSCAN, and TCRdist sequence similarity was added when clustering was performed within HLA-allele-positive subsets. Repertoires with fewer than 30,000 or more than 120,000 public chains, plus five repertoires with anomalous nucleotide sharing, were excluded from co-occurrence clustering. The clones in this table, taken by TCRdb from immuneACCESS, are in-frame only. Not every clone is retained; where verified, under half of the shortfall comes from an unresolved V gene, and the cause of the rest is unknown. V and J calls and clone size are those listed in that table; D and trimming were worked out from the DNA. The sample includes about 160,000 clones, with 70% to 80% observed a single time. More than 2% of the sample comes from the top ten.

This entry comes from a study of cytomegalovirus exposure and HLA in healthy donors (dated by TCRdb to about 2017). With regard to the full study: According to an earlier analysis of 550 to 700 of the donors, 200 million or so T cells yielded 90 million to 130 million unique TCR beta sequences and around 280 Gb of sequence data. Roughly 300 gigabases of sequencing data and approximately 80 million unique TCR sequences were included in an early release covering 500 to 750 HLA-typed donors. Of the roughly 400 genotyped donors, 65% to 90% were placed in the genetic ancestry cluster associated with self-reported Caucasian donors. The aim of the study was to test whether cataloging public T cell receptors could identify signatures of past pathogen exposure. The study used immunosequencing to profile the T cell repertoires of approximately 640 subjects and linked those repertoires to cytomegalovirus serostatus. In addition to the first cohort of around 670 subjects, a separate validation cohort of about 120 different subjects was used. To predict cytomegalovirus infection status, the study combined high-throughput TCR immunosequencing, statistical association of individual TCRs with disease status, and machine learning. A later analysis re-examined previously published TCR beta repertoires from 610 or so donors and added high-resolution HLA genotyping to investigate patterns of TCR occurrence. The later analysis used no new phenotypic data to find candidate immune exposures, relying instead on TCR beta sequences and their occurrence across donors. An earlier analysis of around 640 of the donors used high-throughput TCR beta sequencing to judge whether each TCR beta V gene segment behaved as functional or pseudogenic. Donor age, sex, ethnicity and CMV serostatus were collected together with the repertoire data. A later genetic analysis took genome-wide SNP genotypes for about 65% of the 666 donors and used that subset as a discovery cohort. All discovery cohort repertoires had been generated on a single sequencing platform. HLA typing covered class I and class II loci at four-digit resolution. The number of typed donors differed by locus: roughly 629-630 for A, B, C, DRB1 and DQB1; approximately 520 for DQA1; fewer than 610 for DPA1; and 450 to 480 for DPB1. Roughly 5 DR-DQ haplotypes were handled as single units for association and clustering because linkage in the cohort was strong. On average, 235,054 unique TCR beta nucleotide sequences were sequenced per donor among several hundred genotyped donors of the cohort, with roughly 18% of those sequences being non-productive. Points the paper makes about the study in general: Immune exposure information for the cohort was limited to CMV serostatus. Three of the identified cytomegalovirus-associated TCR beta chains were confirmed in vitro to be specific for cytomegalovirus antigens. A further reported finding was that TCR beta sequences accurately predicted the HLA-A and HLA-B alleles for most subjects in the first cohort. Only TCR beta chains were sequenced in this cohort, and the absence of alpha or paired-chain data limited detectable features. At a false discovery rate of 0.05, a later analysis linked some 18,000 TCR beta sequences to specific HLA alleles. An earlier analysis of some 560 of the donors showed that most TCR beta V segments appeared in productive rearrangements either about 87% or about 30% of the time, which broadly matched IMGT annotations. The classifier was reported to diagnose cytomegalovirus status with high specificity and sensitivity in both the original and validation cohorts. The sequencing pipeline was judged likely to have produced a cluster of highly shared sequence variants as a technical artifact. Some IMGT-functional V segments, including TRBV6-2 and TRBV6-3, could not be told apart with the 87-base-pair reads, so those segments were excluded. In a later genetic analysis, fewer N-insertions in productive TCRs were reported among donors in an Asian-associated ancestry cluster than the roughly 640-donor mean. The authors suggested that the approach could potentially be extended to other disease states and immunological phenotypes. Because some donors lacked HLA typing at each locus, the association tests relied only on the typed subset. Assigning TCR associations to individual alleles was difficult when HLA alleles, especially DR and DQ, strongly co-occurred. Linkage disequilibrium might explain the correlated functional status among segregating V segments, but an unknown experimental factor could not be ruled out. In a later analysis, TCR association rates were found to vary across HLA loci, with the most associated TCRs seen for DRB1 alleles and the fewest for HLA-C alleles. A total of some 180 TCR beta chains were listed by the study as associated with cytomegalovirus. In a later analysis, HLA-associated TCR beta chains were found to be more clonally expanded and to have lower generation probabilities than equally common non-associated chains. A later analysis reported that several top co-occurrence clusters appeared linked to parvovirus B19, influenza, CMV and Epstein-Barr virus. Roughly uniform sequencing depth across donors was assumed in presence/absence analyses, although this assumption may not hold. Most CMV-associated TCR beta chains appeared to be HLA-restricted in a later analysis, and the HLA associations seemed to be driven largely by CMV exposure. In a later genetic analysis, a missense DCLRE1C variant was associated with V-gene and J-gene trimming of TCR beta chains, and the association was replicated in an independent cohort. The earlier analysis of a few hundred of the donors excluded approximately 15 rarely observed V segments, including chromosome 9 orphons, because counts were too low. Across donors, most TCR sequences were observed very rarely, whereas some public TCRs were present in many individuals.

Including the terminal cysteine and phenylalanine, the CDR3 comprises 16 residues. Only the CDR3 part of the read is kept: 48 bases, read in frame from the first base. V gives up 5 bases and J gives up 3 bases, and the segment between their germline ends measures 17 bases. The CDR1 and CDR2 encoded by the germline V gene are SGHVS and FNYEAQ. The cohort comprised 666 healthy bone marrow donors. At the time of sampling, all cohort members were nominally healthy, though unrecorded immune exposures were likely present. The donor was CMV seropositive and was included in the group of about 290 seropositive cohort members. A peripheral blood sample was collected from each donor, and TCR beta sequencing was performed on peripheral blood mononuclear cells. Genomic DNA was extracted from the blood cell samples with the Qiagen DNeasy Blood Extraction Kit.

This sequence originates from a man in his forties or fifties in good health and CMV-seropositive. The rearranged segments are TRBV7-6 and TRBJ2-1, and perhaps TRBD2 as D gene, on 5 matching bases. What was sequenced was PBMCs. Here is the DNA: TGTGCCAGCAGCACGGAGAGCGGTTCCTTCTACAATGAGCAGTTCTTC. This codes for CASSTESGSFYNEQFF.